A single sample is the source of the 30 T cell receptor beta chains below, sequenced in a study of monozygotic twins with inflammatory bowel disease (dated by TCRdb to about 2019). Libraries were made using 5' RACE. Sequencing instrument: Illumina HiSeq 2500. One entry per CDR3 protein sequence results from the TCRdb reprocessing of the reads, with DNA left out. The table for this sample shows 350,000 to 500,000 distinct CDR3 sequences. 2% to 3% of the sample belongs to the ten largest clones. Sequenced: blood. The receptors come from a human donor with ulcerative colitis or Crohn's disease, or a healthy co-twin of an affected twin (not recorded which).

V is TRBV7-2 and J is TRBJ2-7; the D gene TCRdb calls, TRBD1, cannot be checked with no DNA. The CDR3 contains 15 residues. The V gene's germline CDR1 is SGHTA and CDR2 FQGNSA. This chain's CDR3 is CASSQRTGVAYEQYF.

The rearrangement links TRBV19 to TRBJ1-1. CDR3 length: 15 residues. Germline V gene lookup returns CDR1 LNHDA and CDR2 SQIVND (reference sequence). The CDR3 sequence is CTSRIERGMNTEAFF.

The gene calls are TRBV5-1 and TRBJ2-1; the D gene TCRdb calls, TRBD2, cannot be checked with no DNA. The V gene's germline CDR1 is SGHRS and CDR2 YFSETQ. The CDR3 extends over 14 amino acids. The CDR3 sequence is CASSLSAARGEQFF.

V is TRBV18 and J is TRBJ2-1; TCRdb's assignment of TRBD2 cannot be checked, as there is no DNA. Per germline, CDR1 KGHSH and CDR2 LQKENI. The CDR3 sequence is 16 residues long. CDR3 region: CASSRPSGSSYNEQFF.

V usage is TRBV7-2 and J usage is TRBJ1-1. This CDR3 has 14 residues. The germline gives CDR1 SGHTA, CDR2 FQGNSA. CDR3 protein: CASSFGTATGEAFF.

The CDR3 spells CSARDDITREYGYTF. V and J are TRBV20-1 and TRBJ1-2. Germline V gene lookup returns CDR1 DFQATT and CDR2 SNEGSKA (reference sequence). The CDR3 length is 15 residues.

The chain has TRBV29-1 and TRBJ2-3; absent DNA, TCRdb's TRBD1 call cannot be checked. The CDR3 runs 17 residues. The germline CDR1 and CDR2 sequences are SQVTM and ANQGSEA. CDR3 residues: CSVRALSQGMHPDTQYF.

The chain couples TRBV12-3 or TRBV12-4 to TRBJ1-2; with no DNA, the TCRdb D assignment of TRBD1 cannot be verified. The CDR3 has 13 amino acids. This CDR3 reads CASSAGTGFSFTF.

This chain links TRBV5-1 with TRBJ1-1; checking the TCRdb D call of TRBD1 is not possible without DNA. Germline CDR1 SGHRS, CDR2 YFSETQ. CDR3 length equals 15 residues. CDR3 protein: CASSLVGVQWTEAFF.

The chain couples TRBV19 to TRBJ2-1; TCRdb lists TRBD2, though no DNA is available to test this call. Germline loops: CDR1 LNHDA, CDR2 SQIVND (reference sequence). The CDR3 is 17 amino acids. The CDR3 loop is CASSIDGTSVPYNEQFF.

V and J are TRBV6-6 and TRBJ1-1. The V gene's germline CDR1 is MNHNY and CDR2 SVGAGI (reference sequence). There are 12 residues in the CDR3. This CDR3 is CASTEYNTEAFF.

The genes are TRBV18 and TRBJ2-3. The CDR3 loop spans 14 amino acids. CDR1 KGHSH and CDR2 LQKENI come from the germline V gene. CDR3 sequence reads: CASSPNPSTDTQYF. Full variable domain (rest looked up from reference TRBV18 and TRBJ2-3): NAGVMQNPRHLVRRRGQEARLRCSPMKGHSHVYWYRQLPEEGLKFMVYLQKENIIDESGMPKERFSAEFPKEGPSILRIQQVVRGDSAAYFCASSPNPSTDTQYFGPGTRLTVL.

The rearrangement joins TRBV12-3 or TRBV12-4 to TRBJ2-1; TCRdb names TRBD1, which stays unverified in the absence of DNA. There are 14 residues in the CDR3. CDR3 protein: CASSLMSLGDEQFF.

This rearrangement joins TRBV9 to TRBJ1-4. The CDR3 has 15 residues. Germline V lookup: CDR1 SGDLS, CDR2 YYNGEE. CDR3 loop: CASSPGPATNEKLFF. The whole variable domain, remainder taken from reference TRBV9 and TRBJ1-4, is DSGVTQTPKHLITATGQRVTLRCSPRSGDLSVYWYQQSLDQGLQFLIQYYNGEERAKGNILERFSAQQFPDLHSELNLSSLELGDSALYFCASSPGPATNEKLFFGSGTQLSVL.

J is TRBJ1-1 and V is TRBV5-1; checking the TCRdb D call of TRBD1 is not possible without DNA. There are 16 residues in the CDR3. The germline V gene encodes CDR1 SGHRS and CDR2 YFSETQ. The CDR3 loop reads CASSKGTGDMNTEAFF.

V is TRBV12-3 or TRBV12-4 and J is TRBJ1-1; TCRdb's assignment of TRBD1 cannot be checked, as there is no DNA. The CDR3 is 16 amino acids. This chain's CDR3 is CASSFTTGTGGPEAFF.

The chain links TRBV7-2 to TRBJ2-7; TCRdb returns TRBD1, unconfirmable since there is no DNA. Per the germline V gene, CDR1 is SGHTA and CDR2 is FQGNSA. This CDR3 is built from 15 residues. The chain's CDR3 is CASSLLIQPVYEQYF.

The chain recombines TRBV5-1 with TRBJ1-3. The CDR3 contains 16 residues. Per germline, CDR1 SGHRS and CDR2 YFSETQ. This CDR3 reads CASSLGGLGAGNTIYF.

The chain uses TRBV27 and TRBJ2-1; TCRdb gives TRBD1 as the D gene, but with no DNA this cannot be confirmed. CDR3 size: 16 residues. The germline CDR1 and CDR2 sequences are MNHEY and SMNVEV (reference sequence). CDR3 loop: CASSLQRYIGGNEQFF.

The chain links TRBV6-5 to TRBJ1-1. This CDR3 has 13 residues. Germline CDR1 reads MNHEY; CDR2 reads SVGAGI. The chain's CDR3 is CASRTYMNTEAFF.

The chain couples TRBV2 to TRBJ1-2. The CDR3 totals 15 residues. Germline CDR1 and CDR2: SNHLY and FYNNEI. CDR3 sequence reads: CASSPSWGPNYGYTF.

The J gene is TRBJ2-1, the V gene TRBV11-2; TCRdb reports TRBD1, a call that lacks DNA to check it against. Germline loops: CDR1 SGHAT, CDR2 FQNNGV. The CDR3 totals 13 residues. CDR3 loop: CASSFAGSDEQFF.

This rearrangement joins TRBV6-2 or TRBV6-3 to TRBJ1-2; TCRdb selects TRBD1, and the lack of DNA leaves this call unchecked. The CDR3 loop spans 13 amino acids. Germline V gives CDR1 MNHEY, CDR2 SVGEGT. CDR3 sequence: CASSYRDNYGYTF.

CDR3: CAITETSGATRGEQFF. The chain employs TRBV10-3 and TRBJ2-1; with no DNA, the TCRdb D assignment of TRBD2 cannot be verified. Germline assignment: CDR1 ENHRY and CDR2 SYGVKD. This CDR3 has 16 residues.

The chain links TRBV18 to TRBJ1-1; TCRdb indicates TRBD1, and absent DNA this call remains unverified. The germline CDR1 and CDR2 sequences are KGHSH and LQKENI. The CDR3 is 15 amino acids. This CDR3 is CASSPPARGSAEAFF.

J is TRBJ2-7 and V is TRBV20-1; TCRdb indicates TRBD1, and absent DNA this call remains unverified. The CDR3 consists of 15 residues. Germline V gene sequence: CDR1 DFQATT, CDR2 SNEGSKA (reference sequence). CDR3 in amino acids: CSARVPGQGLYEQYF.

V usage is TRBV9 and J usage is TRBJ1-1. The germline V gene encodes CDR1 SGDLS and CDR2 YYNGEE. This CDR3 has 16 residues. The CDR3 loop is CASSGTAPPMNTEAFF. Variable domain in full (rest from reference TRBV9 and TRBJ1-1): DSGVTQTPKHLITATGQRVTLRCSPRSGDLSVYWYQQSLDQGLQFLIQYYNGEERAKGNILERFSAQQFPDLHSELNLSSLELGDSALYFCASSGTAPPMNTEAFFGQGTRLTVV.

This sequence joins TRBV20-1 and TRBJ1-5; TCRdb's D call, TRBD1, is unchecked because there is no DNA. There are 13 residues in the CDR3. Germline loops: CDR1 DFQATT, CDR2 SNEGSKA (reference sequence). The CDR3 protein is CSASNREGQPQHF.

This chain uses TRBV20-1 with TRBJ2-3; TCRdb selects TRBD2, and the lack of DNA leaves this call unchecked. Per germline, CDR1 DFQATT and CDR2 SNEGSKA (reference sequence). The length of the CDR3 is 15 residues. This CDR3 reads CSARDAGGSRDTQYF.

This chain links TRBV29-1 with TRBJ2-3; TCRdb lists TRBD1, though no DNA is available to test this call. The CDR3 extends over 14 amino acids. Germline V gene data show CDR1 as SQVTM and CDR2 as ANQGSEA. The CDR3: CSVARQTSTDTQYF.